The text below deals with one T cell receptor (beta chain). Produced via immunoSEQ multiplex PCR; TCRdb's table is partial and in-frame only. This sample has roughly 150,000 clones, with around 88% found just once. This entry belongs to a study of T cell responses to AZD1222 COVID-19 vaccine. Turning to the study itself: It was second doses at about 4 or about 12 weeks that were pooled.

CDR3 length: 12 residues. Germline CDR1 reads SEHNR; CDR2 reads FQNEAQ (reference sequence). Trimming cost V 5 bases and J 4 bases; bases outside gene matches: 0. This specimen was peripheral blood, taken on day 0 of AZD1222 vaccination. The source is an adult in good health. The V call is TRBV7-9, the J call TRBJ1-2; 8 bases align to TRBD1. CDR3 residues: CASSQGAYGYTF. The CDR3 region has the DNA TGTGCCAGCAGCCAGGGGGCCTATGGCTACACCTTC.